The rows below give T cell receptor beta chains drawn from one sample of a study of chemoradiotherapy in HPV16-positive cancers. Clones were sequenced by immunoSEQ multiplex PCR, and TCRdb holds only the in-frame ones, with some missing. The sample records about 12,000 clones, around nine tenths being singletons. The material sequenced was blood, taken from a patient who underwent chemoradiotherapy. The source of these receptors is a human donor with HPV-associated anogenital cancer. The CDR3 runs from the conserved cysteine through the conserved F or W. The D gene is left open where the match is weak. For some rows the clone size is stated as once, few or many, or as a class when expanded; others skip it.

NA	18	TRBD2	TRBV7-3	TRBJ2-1	CASSLGRASGGAAGEQFF	TGTGCCAGCAGCTTAGGCCGGGCTAGCGGGGGCGCAGCAGGGGAGCAGTTCTTC
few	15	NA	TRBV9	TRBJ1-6	CASSVAPGDNSPLHF	TGTGCCAGCAGCGTAGCTCCAGGGGATAATTCACCCCTCCACTTT
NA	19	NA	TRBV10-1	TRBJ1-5	CASSEPSQGTRQLYQPQHF	TGCGCCAGCAGTGAGCCCTCACAGGGAACACGGCAATTATATCAGCCCCAGCATTTT
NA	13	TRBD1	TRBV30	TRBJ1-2	CAWGQGRDYGYTF	TGTGCCTGGGGACAGGGGAGGGACTATGGCTACACCTTC
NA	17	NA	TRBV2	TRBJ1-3	CASRLGQPGGAGNTIYF	TGTGCCAGCAGGTTAGGACAGCCCGGCGGGGCTGGAAACACCATATATTTT
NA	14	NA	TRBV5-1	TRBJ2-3	CASSLYGDADTQYF	TGCGCCAGCAGCTTGTACGGGGACGCAGATACGCAGTATTTT
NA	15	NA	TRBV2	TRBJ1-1	CASSPGQSLNTEAFF	TGTGCCAGCAGTCCAGGACAGTCATTGAACACTGAAGCTTTCTTT
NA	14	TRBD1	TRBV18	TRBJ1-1	CASSPGTGQTEAFF	TGTGCCAGCTCACCCGGGACAGGGCAAACTGAAGCTTTCTTT
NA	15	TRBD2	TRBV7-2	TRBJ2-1	CASSRKRGAYNEQFF	TGTGCCAGCAGCCGTAAGCGGGGGGCCTACAATGAGCAGTTCTTC
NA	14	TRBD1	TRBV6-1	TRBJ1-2	CASRRTGLDYGYTF	TGTGCCAGCAGGAGGACAGGCTTAGACTATGGCTACACCTTC
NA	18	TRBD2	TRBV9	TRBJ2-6	CASSVRGLADTGANVLTF	TGTGCCAGCAGCGTAAGGGGACTAGCGGATACTGGGGCCAACGTCCTGACTTTC
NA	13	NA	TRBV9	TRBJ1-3	CASSVGPLNTIYF	TGTGCCAGCAGCGTCGGCCCCTTAAACACCATATATTTT
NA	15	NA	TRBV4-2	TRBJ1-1	CASSQVQAKNTEAFF	TGTGCCAGCAGCCAAGTACAGGCTAAGAACACTGAAGCTTTCTTT
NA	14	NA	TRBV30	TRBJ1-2	CAWSVNTGASGYTF	TGTGCCTGGAGTGTTAATACAGGAGCGAGTGGCTACACCTTC
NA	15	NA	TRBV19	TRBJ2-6	CASSIWGAGANVLTF	TGTGCCAGTAGTATATGGGGGGCTGGGGCCAACGTCCTGACTTTC
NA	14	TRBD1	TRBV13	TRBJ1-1	CASSSRDRSTEAFF	TGTGCCAGCAGCTCCCGGGACAGATCCACTGAAGCTTTCTTT
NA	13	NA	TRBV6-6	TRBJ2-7	CASSYGGPGEQYF	TGTGCCAGCAGTTACGGGGGGCCGGGGGAGCAGTACTTC
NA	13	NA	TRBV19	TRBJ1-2	CASSPGFDYGYTF	TGTGCCAGTAGTCCAGGATTCGACTATGGCTACACCTTC
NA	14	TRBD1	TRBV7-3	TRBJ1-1	CASSSTGGYTEAFF	TGTGCCAGCAGCTCGACAGGGGGGTACACTGAAGCTTTCTTT
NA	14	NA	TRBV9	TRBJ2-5	CASSVGTLQETQYF	TGTGCCAGCAGCGTAGGGACGCTCCAAGAGACCCAGTACTTC
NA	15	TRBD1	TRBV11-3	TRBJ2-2	CASSPGQGKRRELFF	TGTGCCAGCAGCCCAGGACAGGGCAAGCGCCGGGAGCTGTTTTTT
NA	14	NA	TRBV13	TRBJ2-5	CASSPQGRQETQYF	TGTGCCAGCAGCCCCCAGGGGCGTCAAGAGACCCAGTACTTC
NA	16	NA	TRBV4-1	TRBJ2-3	CASSQDKGGRADTQYF	TGCGCCAGCAGCCAAGATAAGGGGGGGCGTGCAGATACGCAGTATTTT
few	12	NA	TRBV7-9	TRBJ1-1	CASSLADREAFF	TGTGCCAGCAGCTTAGCGGACCGTGAAGCTTTCTTT
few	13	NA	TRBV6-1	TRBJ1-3	CASRGLSGNTIYF	TGTGCCAGCAGGGGGTTATCTGGAAACACCATATATTTT
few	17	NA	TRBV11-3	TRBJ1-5	CASSPRGAGGGGQPQHF	TGTGCCAGCAGCCCTAGGGGGGCGGGGGGCGGCGGTCAGCCCCAGCATTTT
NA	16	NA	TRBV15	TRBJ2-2	CATSRDWQGPTGELFF	TGTGCCACCAGCAGGGATTGGCAGGGCCCCACCGGGGAGCTGTTTTTT
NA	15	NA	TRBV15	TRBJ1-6	CATSRKQGGNSPLHF	TGTGCCACCAGCAGAAAGCAGGGTGGAAATTCACCCCTCCACTTT
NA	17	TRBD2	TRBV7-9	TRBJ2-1	CASSRLGVYRGGNEQFF	TGTGCCAGCAGCCGACTTGGGGTGTACCGGGGGGGGAATGAGCAGTTCTTC
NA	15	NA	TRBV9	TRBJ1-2	CASSSPGLSGYGYTF	TGTGCCAGCAGCTCCCCGGGGTTGAGTGGCTATGGCTACACCTTC
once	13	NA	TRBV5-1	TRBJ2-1	CASSLGQRDEQFF	TGCGCCAGCAGCTTGGGACAGAGGGATGAGCAGTTCTTC
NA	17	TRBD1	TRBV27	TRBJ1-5	CASSSGQGALGGQPQHF	TGTGCCAGCAGTTCGGGACAGGGGGCTCTGGGTGGTCAGCCCCAGCATTTT
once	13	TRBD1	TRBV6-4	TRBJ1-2	CASSADRGGGYTF	TGTGCCAGCAGCGCCGACAGGGGTGGTGGCTACACCTTC
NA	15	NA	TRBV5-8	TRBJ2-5	CASSLQTGGGETQYF	TGTGCCAGCAGCCTTCAGACGGGGGGCGGGGAGACCCAGTACTTC
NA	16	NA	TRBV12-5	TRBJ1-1	CASGGPGGPGDTEAFF	TGTGCTAGTGGTGGACCTGGGGGGCCTGGGGACACTGAAGCTTTCTTT
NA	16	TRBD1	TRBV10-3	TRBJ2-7	CAISGTGALSSYEQYF	TGTGCCATCAGTGGGACAGGGGCCCTCTCCTCCTACGAGCAGTACTTC
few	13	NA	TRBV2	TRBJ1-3	CASRVDSGNTIYF	TGTGCCAGCCGGGTGGACTCTGGAAACACCATATATTTT
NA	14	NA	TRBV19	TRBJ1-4	CASTEQGIGEKLFF	TGTGCCAGTACCGAACAGGGAATTGGGGAAAAACTGTTTTTT
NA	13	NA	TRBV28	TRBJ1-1	CASRVQGNTEAFF	TGTGCCAGCAGGGTACAGGGGAACACTGAAGCTTTCTTT
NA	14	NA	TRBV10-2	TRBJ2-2	CASSTRGGTGELFF	TGCGCCAGCAGCACAAGGGGGGGCACCGGGGAGCTGTTTTTT
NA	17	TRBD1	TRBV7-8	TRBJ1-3	CASSVLQGDATGNTIYF	TGTGCCAGCAGCGTTTTACAGGGGGATGCTACTGGAAACACCATATATTTT
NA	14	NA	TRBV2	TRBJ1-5	CASSELNSNQPQHF	TGTGCCAGCAGTGAACTAAATAGCAATCAGCCCCAGCATTTT
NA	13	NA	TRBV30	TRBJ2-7	CAGDLKNSYEQYF	TGTGCCGGAGACCTTAAGAACTCCTACGAGCAGTACTTC
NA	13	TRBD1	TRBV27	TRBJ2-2	CASGQGATGELFF	TGTGCCAGTGGACAGGGGGCTACCGGGGAGCTGTTTTTT
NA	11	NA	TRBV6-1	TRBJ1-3	CASSETNTIYF	TGTGCCAGCAGTGAGACAAACACCATATATTTT
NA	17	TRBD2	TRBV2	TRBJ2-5	CASKRRASGLGEETQYF	TGTGCCAGCAAGAGGCGTGCTAGCGGGCTAGGGGAAGAGACCCAGTACTTC
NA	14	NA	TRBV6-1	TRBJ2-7	CASSEPAASYEQYF	TGTGCCAGCAGTGAACCGGCAGCATCCTACGAGCAGTACTTC
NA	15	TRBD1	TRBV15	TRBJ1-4	CASTLQGAANEKLFF	TGTGCCAGCACCTTACAGGGGGCGGCTAATGAAAAACTGTTTTTT
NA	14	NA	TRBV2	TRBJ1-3	CASSATHSGNTIYF	TGTGCCAGCAGTGCTACCCACTCTGGAAACACCATATATTTT
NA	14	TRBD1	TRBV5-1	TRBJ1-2	CASSAGQGLRGYTF	TGCGCCAGCAGCGCGGGACAGGGGTTACGAGGCTACACCTTC
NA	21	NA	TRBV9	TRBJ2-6	CASSVSLGVGAEYSGANVLTF	TGTGCCAGCAGCGTATCTCTAGGGGTGGGGGCCGAATACTCTGGGGCCAACGTCCTGACTTTC
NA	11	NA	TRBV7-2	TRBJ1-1	CASSGQLEAFF	TGTGCCAGCAGCGGACAGCTAGAAGCTTTCTTT
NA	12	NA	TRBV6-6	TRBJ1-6	CASSYDNSPLHF	TGTGCCAGCAGTTATGATAATTCACCCCTCCACTTT
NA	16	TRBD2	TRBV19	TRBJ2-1	CASSLVLAGVYNEQFF	TGTGCCAGTAGTCTTGTACTAGCGGGGGTATACAATGAGCAGTTCTTC
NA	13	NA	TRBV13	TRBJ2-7	CASSPRGGYEQYF	TGTGCCAGCAGCCCTAGGGGAGGCTACGAGCAGTACTTC
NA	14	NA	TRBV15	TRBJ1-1	CATSPSGGALEAFF	TGTGCCACCAGCCCAAGTGGGGGTGCGCTTGAAGCTTTCTTT
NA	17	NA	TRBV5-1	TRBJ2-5	CASSSRPLGGIEETQYF	TGCGCCAGCAGCTCACGACCCCTGGGGGGAATTGAAGAGACCCAGTACTTC